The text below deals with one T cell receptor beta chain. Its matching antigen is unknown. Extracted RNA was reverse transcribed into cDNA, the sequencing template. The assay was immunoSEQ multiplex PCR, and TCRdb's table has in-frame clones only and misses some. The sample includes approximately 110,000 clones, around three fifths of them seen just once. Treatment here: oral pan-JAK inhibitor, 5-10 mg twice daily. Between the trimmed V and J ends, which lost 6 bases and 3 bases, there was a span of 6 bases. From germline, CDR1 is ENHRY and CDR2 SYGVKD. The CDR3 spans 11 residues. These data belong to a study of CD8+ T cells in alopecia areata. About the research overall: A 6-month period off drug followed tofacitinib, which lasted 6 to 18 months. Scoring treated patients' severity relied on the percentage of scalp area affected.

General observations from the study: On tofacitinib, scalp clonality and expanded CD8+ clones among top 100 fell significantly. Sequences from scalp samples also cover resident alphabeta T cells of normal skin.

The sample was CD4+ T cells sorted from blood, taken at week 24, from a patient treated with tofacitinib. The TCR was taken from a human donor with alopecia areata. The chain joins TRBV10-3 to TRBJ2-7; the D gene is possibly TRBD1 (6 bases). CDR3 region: CAIRDSYEQYF. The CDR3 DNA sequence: TGTGCCATCAGGGACAGCTACGAGCAGTACTTC.